The clone carrying this T cell receptor beta chain was detected only a few times. Its antigen is not identified. The data belong to a study of PD-1 blockade in classical Hodgkin lymphoma. Whole-study results and caveats: For complete responders, baseline diversity was comparable to that of newly diagnosed patients. CD8+ TCR diversity did not rise significantly by C4D1, unlike CD4+.

Some clones are missing from TCRdb's copy, which holds only in-frame ones; the method was immunoSEQ multiplex PCR. The table has over 85,000 clones, about nine tenths seen once. Germline V CDR1 and CDR2: SGHTA, FQGNSA. The CDR3 length is 13 residues. The V and J ends lost 0 bases and 3 bases respectively, with 5 bases between them. Documented time point: cycle 4 day 1 (C4D1), after more than 5 weeks of nivolumab. With no exception, relapse followed autologous stem cell transplantation in all patients, and brentuximab vedotin exposure varied. The study recorded best responses of complete response, partial response or progressive disease.

The chain joins TRBV7-2 to TRBJ1-2; D remains ambiguous. Specimen: peripheral blood mononuclear cells (PBMCs), collected before the fourth cycle of nivolumab. The sequence was collected from a human donor with classical Hodgkin lymphoma. The CDR3 DNA follows: TGTGCCAGCAGCTTAGCGTGGGACTATGGCTACACCTTC. Translation gives CASSLAWDYGYTF.